A selection of T cell receptor beta chains follows, all from one sample in a study of T cell responses to AZD1222 COVID-19 vaccine. The method was immunoSEQ multiplex PCR; TCRdb's version includes in-frame clones alone and lacks a portion of them. The sample includes approximately 50,000 clones, approximately 85% of them seen just once. The input for sequencing was peripheral blood, taken on day 0 of MenACWY control vaccination. The receptors were gathered from an adult in good health. Each CDR3 is given with its conserved first and last residue. Each record gives: J gene, D gene, clone size, V gene, CDR3 DNA, CDR3 protein. The D gene is left open where the match is weak. The listing skips clone size in some rows; elsewhere it reads once, few, many or a size class.

TRBJ1-1,NA,NA,TRBV28,TGTGCCAGCAGTGAAGAATTTAACACTGAAGCTTTCTTT,CASSEEFNTEAFF
TRBJ2-1,TRBD2,NA,TRBV2,TGTGCCAGCAGTGAGAGGTTAGCGGGGGACAATGAGCAGTTCTTC,CASSERLAGDNEQFF
TRBJ1-5,NA,NA,TRBV11-2,TGTGCCAGCAGCCCCCGGGACAAGCATTTT,CASSPRDKHF
TRBJ1-1,NA,NA,TRBV11-2,TGTGCCAGCCGAATCCTGTCATCCGGGACAGAAGCTTTCTTT,CASRILSSGTEAFF
TRBJ1-2,NA,few,TRBV6-1,TGTGCCAGCAGTGAAAACCGAGCCGTCGGGGGGGGCTACACCTTC,CASSENRAVGGGYTF
TRBJ2-7,NA,few,TRBV7-9,TGTGCCAGCAGCTTAGAGGGCACCGCGCGATACTTC,CASSLEGTARYF
TRBJ2-7,NA,NA,TRBV6-1,TGTGCCAGCAGGCCAGAGGAGCGATCCTACGAGCAGTACTTC,CASRPEERSYEQYF
TRBJ1-2,NA,once,TRBV29-1,TGCAGCGTTGAACCCAGCACAAGGCGGCAGGGCTACACCTTC,CSVEPSTRRQGYTF
TRBJ1-3,TRBD1,NA,TRBV6-2/TRBV6-3,TGTGCCAGCAGTTACGAACGTCGGACAGGGTTTGGAAACACCATATATTTT,CASSYERRTGFGNTIYF
TRBJ2-6,NA,NA,TRBV13,TGTGCCAGCAGCCTATCCGGGGACTCTGGGGCCAACGTCCTGACTTTC,CASSLSGDSGANVLTF
TRBJ1-1,NA,NA,TRBV25-1,TGTGCCAGCAGTTCACAGGGCGGTGAAGCTTTCTTT,CASSSQGGEAFF
TRBJ2-1,NA,NA,TRBV7-2,TGTGCCAGCAGCCGGGCCCACGTGGCGTCGTGGGGTGAGCAGTTCTTC,CASSRAHVASWGEQFF
TRBJ2-7,TRBD2,few,TRBV24-1,TGTGCCACCCCGGCGGGGGAAATGGGCGAGCAGTACTTC,CATPAGEMGEQYF
TRBJ2-7,NA,NA,TRBV5-1,TGCGCCAGCAGCCCGGTACTAATGGGGGAGCAGTACTTC,CASSPVLMGEQYF
TRBJ1-1,NA,NA,TRBV28,TGTGCCAGCTCCCGGGGGTCGGGGACTGAAGCTTTCTTT,CASSRGSGTEAFF
TRBJ1-1,TRBD1,NA,TRBV20-1,TGCAGTGCAGGGGACAGGGGCCTCTACTTT,CSAGDRGLYF
TRBJ1-4,NA,NA,TRBV5-1,TGCGCCAGCAGTTCCTCCGGGACCCTAGGGGAAAAACTGTTTTTT,CASSSSGTLGEKLFF
TRBJ2-7,TRBD2,NA,TRBV4-3,TGCGCCAGCAGCCAAGATTATTCCAGTTTCGGGACTAGACGCGTCGAGCAGTACTTC,CASSQDYSSFGTRRVEQYF
TRBJ1-5,NA,few,TRBV5-6,TGTGCCAGCAGCTTGTGGGGGCGGGCGCGTCAGCCCCAGCATTTT,CASSLWGRARQPQHF
TRBJ2-7,TRBD2,NA,TRBV5-1,TGCGCCAGCAGTTTGACTAGCGGGCCCTACGAGCAGTACTTC,CASSLTSGPYEQYF
TRBJ2-7,NA,NA,TRBV28,TGTGCCAGCAGTTTAAGTCACGAGCAGTACTTC,CASSLSHEQYF
TRBJ2-7,TRBD1,many,TRBV5-4,TGTGCCAGCAGCCGAAACAGGGGATACGAGCAGTACTTC,CASSRNRGYEQYF
TRBJ1-5,NA,NA,TRBV29-1,TGCAGCGTTCGCGCGGAAGGTCAGCCCCAGCATTTT,CSVRAEGQPQHF
TRBJ2-7,NA,NA,TRBV18,TGTGCCAGCTCACCATCGACAGCTCGGTCCTACGAGCAGTACTTC,CASSPSTARSYEQYF